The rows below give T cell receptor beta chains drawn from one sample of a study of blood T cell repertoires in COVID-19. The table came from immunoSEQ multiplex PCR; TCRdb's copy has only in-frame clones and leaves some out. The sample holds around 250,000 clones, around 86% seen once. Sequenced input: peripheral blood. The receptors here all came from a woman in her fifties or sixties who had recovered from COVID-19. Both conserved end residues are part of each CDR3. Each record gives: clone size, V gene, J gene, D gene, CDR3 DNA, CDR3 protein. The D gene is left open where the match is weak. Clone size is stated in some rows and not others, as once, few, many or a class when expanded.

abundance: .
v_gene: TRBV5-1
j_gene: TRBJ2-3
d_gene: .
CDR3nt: TGCGCCAGCAGCTTGCCCAGGGGTGCAGATACGCAGTATTTT
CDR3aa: CASSLPRGADTQYF

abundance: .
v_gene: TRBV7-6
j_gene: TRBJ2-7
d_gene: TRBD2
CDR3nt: TGTGCCAGCAGCGGTTCTAGCGGGAAGGCCTACGAGCAGTACTTC
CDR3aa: CASSGSSGKAYEQYF

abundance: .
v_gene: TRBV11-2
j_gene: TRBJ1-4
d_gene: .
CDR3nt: TGTGCCAGCAGCTTAGGGGGCAGGGCGAACGAAAAACTGTTTTTT
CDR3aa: CASSLGGRANEKLFF

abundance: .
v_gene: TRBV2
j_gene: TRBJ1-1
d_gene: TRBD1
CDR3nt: TGTGCCAGCACGTTGGACAGGATGAACACTGAAGCTTTCTTT
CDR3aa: CASTLDRMNTEAFF

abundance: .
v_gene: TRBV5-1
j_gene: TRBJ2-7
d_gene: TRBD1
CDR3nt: TGCGCCAGCAGCTTGGCACCGACAGGGGGCAACGAGCAGTACTTC
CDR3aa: CASSLAPTGGNEQYF

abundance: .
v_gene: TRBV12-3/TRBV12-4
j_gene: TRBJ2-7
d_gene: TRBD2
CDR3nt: TGTGCCAGCAGGACTAGCGGCACCTACGAGCAGTACTTC
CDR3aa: CASRTSGTYEQYF

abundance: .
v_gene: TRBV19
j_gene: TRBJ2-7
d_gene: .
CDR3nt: TGTGCCAGTAGTATGGGGAGCGGCTACGAGCAGTACTTC
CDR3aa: CASSMGSGYEQYF

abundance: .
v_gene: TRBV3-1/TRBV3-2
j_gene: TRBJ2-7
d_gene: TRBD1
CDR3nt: TGTGCCAGCACCCCCTCCGGGACAGGAGGATACGAGCAGTACTTC
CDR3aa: CASTPSGTGGYEQYF

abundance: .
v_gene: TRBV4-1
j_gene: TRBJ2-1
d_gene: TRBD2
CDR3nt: TGCGCCAGCAGCCACACCGCCGGGACTATGTACTACAATGAGCAGTTCTTC
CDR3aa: CASSHTAGTMYYNEQFF

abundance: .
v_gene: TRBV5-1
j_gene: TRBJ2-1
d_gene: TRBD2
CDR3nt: TGCGCCAGCAGCTTGACGGGGGGGCCCATTTCAAATGAGCAGTTCTTC
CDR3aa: CASSLTGGPISNEQFF

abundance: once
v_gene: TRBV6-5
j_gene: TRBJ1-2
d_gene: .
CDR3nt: TGTGCCAGCGCTTACAGGATCAGAGGCTATGGCTACACCTTC
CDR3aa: CASAYRIRGYGYTF

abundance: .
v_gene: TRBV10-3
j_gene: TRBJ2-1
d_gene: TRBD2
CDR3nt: TGTGCCATCAGTTCCCCGCGGGCGGGGGGCGAATTCGAGCAGTTCTTC
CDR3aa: CAISSPRAGGEFEQFF

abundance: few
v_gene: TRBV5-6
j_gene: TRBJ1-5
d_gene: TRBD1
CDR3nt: TGTGCCAGCAGCCTCAGGACAGGGCACGGTAGCAATCAGCCCCAGCATTTT
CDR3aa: CASSLRTGHGSNQPQHF

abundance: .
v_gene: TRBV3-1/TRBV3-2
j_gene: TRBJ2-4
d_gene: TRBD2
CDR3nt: TGTGCCAGCAGCCATGAAGGACTAGCGGGGGGAGTGTACTTC
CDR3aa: CASSHEGLAGGVYF

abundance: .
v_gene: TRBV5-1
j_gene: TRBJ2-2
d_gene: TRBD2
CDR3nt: TGCGCCAGCAGCCAGGACAGCCGCCGAGGAAGCGGGGGAAACACCGGGGAGCTGTTTTTT
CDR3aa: CASSQDSRRGSGGNTGELFF

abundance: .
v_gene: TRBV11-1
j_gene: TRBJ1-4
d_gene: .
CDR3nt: TGTGCCAGCGGTAACAGGGTCGGCGAAAAACTGTTTTTT
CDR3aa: CASGNRVGEKLFF

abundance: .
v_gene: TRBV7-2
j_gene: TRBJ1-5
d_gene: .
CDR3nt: TGTGCCAGCAGTTTTCCACCAGGGCTCAGTCAGCCCCAGCATTTT
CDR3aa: CASSFPPGLSQPQHF

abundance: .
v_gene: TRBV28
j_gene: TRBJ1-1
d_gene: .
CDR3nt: TGTGCCAGCAGTTTGGGGCGGGGGGGCTTCACTGAAGCTTTCTTT
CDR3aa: CASSLGRGGFTEAFF

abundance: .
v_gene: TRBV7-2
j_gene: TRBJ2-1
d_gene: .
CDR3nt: TGTGCCAGCAGCAGAGACAGCCACAATGAGCAGTTCTTC
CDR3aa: CASSRDSHNEQFF

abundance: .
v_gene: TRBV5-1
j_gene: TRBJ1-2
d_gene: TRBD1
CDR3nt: TGCGCCAGCAGCTTGGACAGGGGTAGTGGCTACACCTTC
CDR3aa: CASSLDRGSGYTF

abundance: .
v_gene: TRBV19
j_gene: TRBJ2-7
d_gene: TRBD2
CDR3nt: TGTGCCAGTAGTATAAAGGGTCAGACTAGCGGGGAGAACTACGAGCAGTACTTC
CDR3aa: CASSIKGQTSGENYEQYF

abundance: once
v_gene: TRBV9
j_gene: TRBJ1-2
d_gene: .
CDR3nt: TGTGCCAGCAGCGAGACCTCGGGGATCTATGGCTACACCTTC
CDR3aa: CASSETSGIYGYTF

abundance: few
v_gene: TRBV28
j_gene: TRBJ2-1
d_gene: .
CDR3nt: TGTGCCAGCAGTGCTATATGGGCGGGGGCCCCCTACAATGAGCAGTTCTTC
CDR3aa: CASSAIWAGAPYNEQFF

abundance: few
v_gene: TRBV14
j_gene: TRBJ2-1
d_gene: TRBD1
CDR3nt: TGTGCCAGCAGCCAAGATTGGGCGGACAGGCCCTACAATGAGCAGTTCTTC
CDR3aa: CASSQDWADRPYNEQFF